The 6 T cell receptor beta chains below all came from one sample that was sequenced in a study of beta chain features in type 1 diabetes. Expressed TCRB transcripts were sequenced because the entire RNA isolate underwent reverse transcription. Sequenced by immunoSEQ multiplex PCR; TCRdb stores in-frame clones only, minus some. The sample includes some 150,000 clones, around 10% of them seen just once. Sequencing used central memory CD4+ T cells from blood. All receptors come from a man between 18 and 35 years old in good health.

Only a few counts were recorded for this clone. The chain has TRBV29-1 and TRBJ2-5; the D is unclear. In germline, CDR1 is SQVTM, CDR2 ANQGSEA. The CDR3 consists of 12 residues. Trimming stripped 4 bases from V and 2 bases from J, with 8 bases between. The CDR3 DNA sequence: TGCAGCGTTGGTGGGCTTCAAGAGACCCAGTACTTC. Residues: CSVGGLQETQYF.

This clone turned up a few times. The V and J genes are TRBV7-9 and TRBJ2-5, with a possible D match to TRBD2 (6 bases). CDR1 SEHNR and CDR2 FQNEAQ come from the germline V gene (reference sequence). The CDR3 consists of 16 residues. Trimming removed 5 bases from V and 4 bases from J, with 20 bases in between. The CDR3, as DNA: TGTGCCAGCAGCAAACCGGGACTCCGGCCGGTAGAGACCCAGTACTTC. Translation gives CASSKPGLRPVETQYF.

The sample holds a few counts of this clone. This chain joins TRBV6-1 and TRBJ2-1; tentatively, D is TRBD1 (5 bases). CDR1 is MNHNS, CDR2 SASEGT, per germline. V was shortened by 7 bases and J by 8 bases, with 15 bases between the two germline ends. The CDR3 spans 13 residues. This CDR3 is CASTRAGWYEQFF. DNA for the CDR3: TGTGCCAGCACCAGGGCAGGGTGGTATGAGCAGTTCTTC.

The chain recombines TRBV7-2 with TRBJ2-1; possible D gene TRBD2, 6 bases. Germline V gene lookup returns CDR1 SGHTA and CDR2 FQGNSA. Trimming removed 4 bases from V and 9 bases from J, with 19 bases in between. This CDR3 is 15 amino acids long. The CDR3 is CASSSAATRRGEQFF. The CDR3, as DNA: TGTGCCAGCAGCTCCGCCGCGACTAGGAGGGGTGAGCAGTTCTTC.

This clone was counted between two and nine times. The chain joins TRBV7-8 to TRBJ1-6; a weak D match, TRBD1 (6 bases). V was cut by 5 bases and J by 6 bases, with 11 bases left in between. The CDR3 extends over 14 amino acids. Germline CDR1 and CDR2: SGHVS and FQNEAQ. The CDR3 spells CASSPTGSNSPLHF. CDR3 nucleotide sequence: TGTGCCAGCAGCCCAACAGGGAGTAATTCACCCCTCCACTTT.

A few counts support this clone. The rearrangement uses TRBV9 and TRBJ2-1; D not certain. V lost 2 bases, J lost 4 bases, and 7 bases lay in between. CDR1 and CDR2 (germline): SGDLS, YYNGEE. The CDR3 is 13 amino acids. The CDR3 nucleotides read TGTGCCAGCAGCGTGGATGCTTACAATGAGCAGTTCTTC. It yields the protein CASSVDAYNEQFF.